Listed here is a single T cell receptor beta chain. CDR1 and CDR2 from the germline V gene are SGHVS and FQNEAQ. J lost 3 bases, V lost 2 bases, and 7 bases had no gene match. This CDR3 has 16 amino acids. Methods used by the authors: How many nucleated cells were present was estimated from reference gene primer amplification. Clones were read by immunoSEQ multiplex PCR, and TCRdb kept only the in-frame ones, dropping some. V and J calls plus clone size are reproduced from that table; the DNA served to infer D and trimming. In the table there are roughly 64,000 clones, 65% to 90% of which are singletons. This record comes from a study of blood T cell repertoires in COVID-19. Study at large: Sources were T cells, B-cell-depleted T cells, or PBMCs; the material itself was cDNA or gDNA.

V usage is TRBV7-8 and J usage is TRBJ2-7; 10 positions agree with TRBD1. This receptor was obtained from a man aged 40-50 years with acute or convalescent COVID-19. Material: peripheral blood. The CDR3 region has the DNA TGTGCCAGCAGCTTACGCCCGGGACAGGGGAACTACGAGCAGTACTTC. Encoded protein: CASSLRPGQGNYEQYF.